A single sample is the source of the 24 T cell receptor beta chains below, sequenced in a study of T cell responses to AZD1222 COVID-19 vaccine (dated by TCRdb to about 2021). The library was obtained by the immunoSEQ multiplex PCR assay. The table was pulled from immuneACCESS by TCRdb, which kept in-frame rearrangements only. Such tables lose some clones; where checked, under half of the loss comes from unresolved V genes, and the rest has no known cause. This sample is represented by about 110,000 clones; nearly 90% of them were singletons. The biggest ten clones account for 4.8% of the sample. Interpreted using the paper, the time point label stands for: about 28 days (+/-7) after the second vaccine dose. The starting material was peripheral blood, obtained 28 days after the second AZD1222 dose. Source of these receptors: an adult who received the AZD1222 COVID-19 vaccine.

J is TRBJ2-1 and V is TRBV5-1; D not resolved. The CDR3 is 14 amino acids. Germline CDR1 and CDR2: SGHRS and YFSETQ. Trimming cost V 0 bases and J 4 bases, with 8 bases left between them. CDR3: CASSLAQTYNEQFF. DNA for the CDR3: TGCGCCAGCAGCTTGGCCCAGACTTACAATGAGCAGTTCTTC.

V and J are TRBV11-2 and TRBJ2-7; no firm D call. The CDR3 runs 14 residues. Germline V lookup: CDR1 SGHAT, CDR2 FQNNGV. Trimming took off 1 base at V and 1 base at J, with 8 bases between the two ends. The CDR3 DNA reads TGTGCCAGCAGCTTAGCGGCACAGTCCTACGAGCAGTACTTC. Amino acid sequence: CASSLAAQSYEQYF.

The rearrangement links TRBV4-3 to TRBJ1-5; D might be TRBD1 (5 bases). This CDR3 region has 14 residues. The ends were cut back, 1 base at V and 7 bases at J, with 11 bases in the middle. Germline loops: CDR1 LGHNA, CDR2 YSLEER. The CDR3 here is CASSQADMGQPQHF. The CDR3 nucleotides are TGCGCCAGCAGCCAAGCGGACATGGGACAGCCCCAGCATTTT.

The DNA for the CDR3 is TGCGCCAGCAGCCAAGCCGAGGATCAGCCCCAGCATTTT. It codes for CASSQAEDQPQHF. This rearrangement joins TRBV4-1 to TRBJ1-5, with D unclear. The CDR3 has 13 amino acids. The germline V gene has CDR1 MGHRA and CDR2 YSYEKL. Trimming removed 1 base at V and 5 bases at J, with 6 bases between.

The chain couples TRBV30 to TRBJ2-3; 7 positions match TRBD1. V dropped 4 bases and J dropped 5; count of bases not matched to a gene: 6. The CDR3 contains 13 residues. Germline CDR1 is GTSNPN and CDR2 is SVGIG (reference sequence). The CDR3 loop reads CAWKTGMGDTQYF. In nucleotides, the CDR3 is TGTGCCTGGAAGACAGGGATGGGAGATACGCAGTATTTT.

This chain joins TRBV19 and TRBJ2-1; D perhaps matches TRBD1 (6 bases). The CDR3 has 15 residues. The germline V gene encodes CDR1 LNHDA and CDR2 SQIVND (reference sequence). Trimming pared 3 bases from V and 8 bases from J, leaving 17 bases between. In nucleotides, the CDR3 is TGTGCCAGTAGTATTATTGGGGGCCCCCTCCATGAGCAGTTCTTC. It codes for CASSIIGGPLHEQFF. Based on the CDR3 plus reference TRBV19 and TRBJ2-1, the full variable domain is DGGITQSPKYLFRKEGQNVTLSCEQNLNHDAMYWYRQDPGQGLRLIYYSQIVNDFQKGDIAEGYSVSREKKESFPLTVTSAQKNPTAFYLCASSIIGGPLHEQFFGPGTRLTVL.

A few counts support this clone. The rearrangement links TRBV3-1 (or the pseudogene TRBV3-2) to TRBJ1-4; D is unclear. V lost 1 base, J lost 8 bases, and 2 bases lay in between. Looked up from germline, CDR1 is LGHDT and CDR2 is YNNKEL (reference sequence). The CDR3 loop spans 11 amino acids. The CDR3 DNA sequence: TGTGCCAGCAGCCAAGGAGAAAAACTGTTTTTT. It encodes CASSQGEKLFF.

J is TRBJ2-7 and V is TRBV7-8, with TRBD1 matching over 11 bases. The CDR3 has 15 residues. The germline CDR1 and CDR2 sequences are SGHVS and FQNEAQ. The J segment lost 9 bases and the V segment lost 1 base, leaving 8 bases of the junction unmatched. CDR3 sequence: CASSLVGQGAEVQYF. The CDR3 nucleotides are TGTGCCAGCAGCTTAGTTGGACAGGGGGCTGAGGTGCAGTACTTC. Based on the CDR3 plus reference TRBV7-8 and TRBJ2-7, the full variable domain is GAGVSQSPRYKVAKRGQDVALRCDPISGHVSLFWYQQALGQGPEFLTYFQNEAQLDKSGLPSDRFFAERPEGSVSTLKIQRTQQEDSAVYLCASSLVGQGAEVQYFGPGTRLTVT.

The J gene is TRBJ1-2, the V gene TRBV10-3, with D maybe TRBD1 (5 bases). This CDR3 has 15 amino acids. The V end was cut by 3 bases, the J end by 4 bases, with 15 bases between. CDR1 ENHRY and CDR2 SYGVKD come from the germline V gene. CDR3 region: CAISESSGSGYGYTF. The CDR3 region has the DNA TGTGCCATCAGTGAAAGCTCAGGGAGTGGCTATGGCTACACCTTC.

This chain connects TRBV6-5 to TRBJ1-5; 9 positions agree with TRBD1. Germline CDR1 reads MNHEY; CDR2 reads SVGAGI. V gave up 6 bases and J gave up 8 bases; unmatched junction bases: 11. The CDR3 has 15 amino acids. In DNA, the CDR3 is TGTGCCAGCAGATCCTCCACAGGGGGCAGGGAGCCCCAGCATTTT. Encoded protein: CASRSSTGGREPQHF.

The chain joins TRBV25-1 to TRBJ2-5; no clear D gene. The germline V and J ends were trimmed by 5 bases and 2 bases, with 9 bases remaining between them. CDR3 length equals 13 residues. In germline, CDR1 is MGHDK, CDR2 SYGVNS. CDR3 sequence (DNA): TGTGCCAGCAGTAACCTAAATCAAGAGACCCAGTACTTC. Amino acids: CASSNLNQETQYF.

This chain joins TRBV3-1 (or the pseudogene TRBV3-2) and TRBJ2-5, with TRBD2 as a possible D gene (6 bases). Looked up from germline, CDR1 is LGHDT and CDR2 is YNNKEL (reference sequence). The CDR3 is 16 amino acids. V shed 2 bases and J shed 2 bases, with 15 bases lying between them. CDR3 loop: CASSQWERVKQETQYF. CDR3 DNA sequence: TGTGCCAGCAGCCAATGGGAGCGGGTGAAGCAAGAGACCCAGTACTTC.

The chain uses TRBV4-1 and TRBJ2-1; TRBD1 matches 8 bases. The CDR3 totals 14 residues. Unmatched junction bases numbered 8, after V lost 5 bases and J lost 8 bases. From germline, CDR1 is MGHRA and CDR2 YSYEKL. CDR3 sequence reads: CASSSPETGDEQFF. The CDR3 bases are TGCGCCAGCAGCTCCCCCGAGACAGGGGATGAGCAGTTCTTC.

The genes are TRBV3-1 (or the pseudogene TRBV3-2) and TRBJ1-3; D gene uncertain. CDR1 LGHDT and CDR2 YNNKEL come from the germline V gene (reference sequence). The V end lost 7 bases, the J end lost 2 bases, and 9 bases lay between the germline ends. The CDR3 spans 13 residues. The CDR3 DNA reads TGTGCCAGCAACCCATCCCCTGGAAACACCATATATTTT. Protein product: CASNPSPGNTIYF.

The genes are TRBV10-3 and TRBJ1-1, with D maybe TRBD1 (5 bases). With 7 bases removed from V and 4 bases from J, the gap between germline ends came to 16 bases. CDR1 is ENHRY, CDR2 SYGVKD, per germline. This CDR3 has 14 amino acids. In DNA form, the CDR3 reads TGTGCCATCACCATGGACACCCGAGGCACTGAAGCTTTCTTT. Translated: CAITMDTRGTEAFF.

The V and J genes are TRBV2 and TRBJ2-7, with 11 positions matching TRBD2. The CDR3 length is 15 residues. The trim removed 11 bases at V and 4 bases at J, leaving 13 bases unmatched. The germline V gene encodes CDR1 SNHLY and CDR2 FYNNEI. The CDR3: CAVGGTSGMGYEQYF. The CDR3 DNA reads TGTGCCGTCGGGGGGACTAGCGGTATGGGATACGAGCAGTACTTC.

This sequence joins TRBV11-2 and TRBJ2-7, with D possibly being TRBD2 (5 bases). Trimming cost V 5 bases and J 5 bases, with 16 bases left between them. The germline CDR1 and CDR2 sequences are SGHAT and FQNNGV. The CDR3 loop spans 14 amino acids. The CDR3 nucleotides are TGTGCCAGCAGCCCCAGAGGGTACGGAGACGAGCAGTACTTC. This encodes CASSPRGYGDEQYF.

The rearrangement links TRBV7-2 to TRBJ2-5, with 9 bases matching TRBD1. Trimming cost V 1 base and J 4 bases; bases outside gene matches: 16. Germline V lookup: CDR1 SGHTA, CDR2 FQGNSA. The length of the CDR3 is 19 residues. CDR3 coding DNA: TGTGCCAGCAGCTTAGGAGGACAGGGGTTTTCAAGAGGGGGAGAGACCCAGTACTTC. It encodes CASSLGGQGFSRGGETQYF.

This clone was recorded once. CDR3 coding DNA: TGCGCCAGCAGCCAAAGGGGTAATTACAATGAGCAGTTCTTC. Its translation is CASSQRGNYNEQFF. This chain joins TRBV4-1 and TRBJ2-1; perhaps TRBD1 as D (5 bases). V was trimmed by 2 bases and J by 4 bases, leaving 9 bases between them. The germline gives CDR1 MGHRA, CDR2 YSYEKL. The CDR3 extends over 14 amino acids.

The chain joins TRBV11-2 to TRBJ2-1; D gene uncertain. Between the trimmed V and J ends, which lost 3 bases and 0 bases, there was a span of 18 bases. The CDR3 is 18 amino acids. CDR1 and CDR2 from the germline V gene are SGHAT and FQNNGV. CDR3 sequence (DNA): TGTGCCAGCAGCTTTTTTCACGCCCGACAAGCCTCCTACAATGAGCAGTTCTTC. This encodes CASSFFHARQASYNEQFF.

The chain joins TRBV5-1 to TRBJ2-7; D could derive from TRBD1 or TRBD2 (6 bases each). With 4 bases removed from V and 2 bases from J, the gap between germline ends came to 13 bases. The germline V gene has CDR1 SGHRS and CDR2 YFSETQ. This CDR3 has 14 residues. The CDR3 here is CASSPGGGTYEQYF. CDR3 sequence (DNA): TGCGCCAGCAGCCCTGGAGGGGGTACCTACGAGCAGTACTTC. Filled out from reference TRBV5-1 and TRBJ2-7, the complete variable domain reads KAGVTQTPRYLIKTRGQQVTLSCSPISGHRSVSWYQQTPGQGLQFLFEYFSETQRNKGNFPGRFSGRQFSNSRSEMNVSTLELGDSALYLCASSPGGGTYEQYFGPGTRLTVT.

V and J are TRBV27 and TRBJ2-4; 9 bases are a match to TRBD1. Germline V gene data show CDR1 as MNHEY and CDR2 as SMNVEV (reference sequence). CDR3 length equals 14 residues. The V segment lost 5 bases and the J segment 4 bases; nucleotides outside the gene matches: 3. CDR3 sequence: CASSGGTGKNIQYF. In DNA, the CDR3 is TGTGCCAGCAGTGGGGGGACAGGGAAAAACATTCAGTACTTC.

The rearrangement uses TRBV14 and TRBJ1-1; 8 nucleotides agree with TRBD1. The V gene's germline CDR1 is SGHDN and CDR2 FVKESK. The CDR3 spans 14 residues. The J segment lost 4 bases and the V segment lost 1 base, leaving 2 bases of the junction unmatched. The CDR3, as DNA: TGTGCCAGCAGCCAAGGGGACAGGCGCACTGAAGCTTTCTTT. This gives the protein CASSQGDRRTEAFF.

CDR3 amino acids: CASSPNTGSGTEAFF. In nucleotides, the CDR3 is TGCGCCAGCAGCCCCAATACGGGGTCGGGCACTGAAGCTTTCTTT. The chain has TRBV5-1 and TRBJ1-1; D remains unclear. The V gene lost 4 bases and the J gene lost 4 bases, with 17 bases spanning the gap. Germline V lookup: CDR1 SGHRS, CDR2 YFSETQ. This CDR3 has 15 residues.